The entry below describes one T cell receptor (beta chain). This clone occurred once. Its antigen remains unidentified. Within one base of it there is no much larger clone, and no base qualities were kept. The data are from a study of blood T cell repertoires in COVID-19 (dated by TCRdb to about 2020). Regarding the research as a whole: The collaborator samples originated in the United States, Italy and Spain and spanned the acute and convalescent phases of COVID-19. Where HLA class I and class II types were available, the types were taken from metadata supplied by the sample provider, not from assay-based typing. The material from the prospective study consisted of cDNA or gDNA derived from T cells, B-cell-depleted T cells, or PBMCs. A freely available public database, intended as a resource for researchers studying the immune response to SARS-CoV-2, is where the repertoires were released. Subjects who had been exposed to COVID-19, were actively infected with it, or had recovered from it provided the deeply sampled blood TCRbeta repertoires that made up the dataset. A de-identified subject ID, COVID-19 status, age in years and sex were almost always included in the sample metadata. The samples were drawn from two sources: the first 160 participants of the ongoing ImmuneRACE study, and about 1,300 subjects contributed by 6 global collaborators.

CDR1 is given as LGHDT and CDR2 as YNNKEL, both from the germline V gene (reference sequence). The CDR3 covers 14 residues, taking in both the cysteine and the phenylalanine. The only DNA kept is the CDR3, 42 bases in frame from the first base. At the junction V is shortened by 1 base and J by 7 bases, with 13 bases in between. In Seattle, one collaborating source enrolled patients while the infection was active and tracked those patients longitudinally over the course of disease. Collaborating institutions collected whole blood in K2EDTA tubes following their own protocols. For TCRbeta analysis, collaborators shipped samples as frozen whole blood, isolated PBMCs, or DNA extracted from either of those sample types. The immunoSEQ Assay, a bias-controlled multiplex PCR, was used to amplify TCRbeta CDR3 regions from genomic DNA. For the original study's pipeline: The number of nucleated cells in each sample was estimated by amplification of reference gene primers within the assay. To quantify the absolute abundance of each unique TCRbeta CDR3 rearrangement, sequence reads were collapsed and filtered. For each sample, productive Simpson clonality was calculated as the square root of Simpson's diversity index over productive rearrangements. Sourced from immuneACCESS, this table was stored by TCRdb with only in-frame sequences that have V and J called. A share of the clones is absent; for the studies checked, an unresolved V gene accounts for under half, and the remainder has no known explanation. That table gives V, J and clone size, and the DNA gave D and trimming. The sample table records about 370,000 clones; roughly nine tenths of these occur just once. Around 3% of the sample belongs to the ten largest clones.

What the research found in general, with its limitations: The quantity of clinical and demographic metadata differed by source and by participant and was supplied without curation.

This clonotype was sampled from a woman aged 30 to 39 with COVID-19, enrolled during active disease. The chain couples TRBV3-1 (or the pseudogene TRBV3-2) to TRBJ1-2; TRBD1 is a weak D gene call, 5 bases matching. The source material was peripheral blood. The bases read TGTGCCAGCAGCCAAGGCGCGCAGGGAGGTGGCTACACCTTC. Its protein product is CASSQGAQGGGYTF.